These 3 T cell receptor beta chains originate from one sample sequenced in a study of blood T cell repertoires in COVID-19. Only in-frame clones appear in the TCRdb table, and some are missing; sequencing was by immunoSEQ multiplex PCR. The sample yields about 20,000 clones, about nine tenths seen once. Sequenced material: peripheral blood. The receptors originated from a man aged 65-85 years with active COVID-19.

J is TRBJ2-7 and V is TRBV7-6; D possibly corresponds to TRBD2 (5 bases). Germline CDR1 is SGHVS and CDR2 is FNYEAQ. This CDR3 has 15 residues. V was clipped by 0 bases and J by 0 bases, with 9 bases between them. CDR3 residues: CASSLAGGSSYEQYF. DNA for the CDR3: TGTGCCAGCAGCTTAGCGGGCGGGTCCTCCTACGAGCAGTACTTC. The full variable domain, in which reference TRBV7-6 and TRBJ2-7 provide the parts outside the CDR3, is GAGVSQSPRYKVTKRGQDVALRCDPISGHVSLYWYRQALGQGPEFLTYFNYEAQQDKSGLPNDRFSAERPEGSISTLTIQRTEQRDSAMYRCASSLAGGSSYEQYFGPGTRLTVT.

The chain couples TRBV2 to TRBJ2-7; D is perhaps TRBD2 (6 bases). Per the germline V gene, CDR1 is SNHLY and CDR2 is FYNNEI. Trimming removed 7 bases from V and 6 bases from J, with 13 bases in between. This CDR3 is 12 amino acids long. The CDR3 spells CASTSGGGEQYF. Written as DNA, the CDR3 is TGTGCCAGCACGTCCGGGGGTGGCGAGCAGTACTTC.

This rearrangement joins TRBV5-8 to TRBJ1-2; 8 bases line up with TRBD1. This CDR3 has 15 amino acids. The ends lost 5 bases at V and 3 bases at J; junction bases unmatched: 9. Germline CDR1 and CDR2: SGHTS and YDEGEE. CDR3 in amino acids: CASRLISGGDYGYTF. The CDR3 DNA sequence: TGTGCCAGCAGACTAATCTCAGGGGGCGACTATGGCTACACCTTC.